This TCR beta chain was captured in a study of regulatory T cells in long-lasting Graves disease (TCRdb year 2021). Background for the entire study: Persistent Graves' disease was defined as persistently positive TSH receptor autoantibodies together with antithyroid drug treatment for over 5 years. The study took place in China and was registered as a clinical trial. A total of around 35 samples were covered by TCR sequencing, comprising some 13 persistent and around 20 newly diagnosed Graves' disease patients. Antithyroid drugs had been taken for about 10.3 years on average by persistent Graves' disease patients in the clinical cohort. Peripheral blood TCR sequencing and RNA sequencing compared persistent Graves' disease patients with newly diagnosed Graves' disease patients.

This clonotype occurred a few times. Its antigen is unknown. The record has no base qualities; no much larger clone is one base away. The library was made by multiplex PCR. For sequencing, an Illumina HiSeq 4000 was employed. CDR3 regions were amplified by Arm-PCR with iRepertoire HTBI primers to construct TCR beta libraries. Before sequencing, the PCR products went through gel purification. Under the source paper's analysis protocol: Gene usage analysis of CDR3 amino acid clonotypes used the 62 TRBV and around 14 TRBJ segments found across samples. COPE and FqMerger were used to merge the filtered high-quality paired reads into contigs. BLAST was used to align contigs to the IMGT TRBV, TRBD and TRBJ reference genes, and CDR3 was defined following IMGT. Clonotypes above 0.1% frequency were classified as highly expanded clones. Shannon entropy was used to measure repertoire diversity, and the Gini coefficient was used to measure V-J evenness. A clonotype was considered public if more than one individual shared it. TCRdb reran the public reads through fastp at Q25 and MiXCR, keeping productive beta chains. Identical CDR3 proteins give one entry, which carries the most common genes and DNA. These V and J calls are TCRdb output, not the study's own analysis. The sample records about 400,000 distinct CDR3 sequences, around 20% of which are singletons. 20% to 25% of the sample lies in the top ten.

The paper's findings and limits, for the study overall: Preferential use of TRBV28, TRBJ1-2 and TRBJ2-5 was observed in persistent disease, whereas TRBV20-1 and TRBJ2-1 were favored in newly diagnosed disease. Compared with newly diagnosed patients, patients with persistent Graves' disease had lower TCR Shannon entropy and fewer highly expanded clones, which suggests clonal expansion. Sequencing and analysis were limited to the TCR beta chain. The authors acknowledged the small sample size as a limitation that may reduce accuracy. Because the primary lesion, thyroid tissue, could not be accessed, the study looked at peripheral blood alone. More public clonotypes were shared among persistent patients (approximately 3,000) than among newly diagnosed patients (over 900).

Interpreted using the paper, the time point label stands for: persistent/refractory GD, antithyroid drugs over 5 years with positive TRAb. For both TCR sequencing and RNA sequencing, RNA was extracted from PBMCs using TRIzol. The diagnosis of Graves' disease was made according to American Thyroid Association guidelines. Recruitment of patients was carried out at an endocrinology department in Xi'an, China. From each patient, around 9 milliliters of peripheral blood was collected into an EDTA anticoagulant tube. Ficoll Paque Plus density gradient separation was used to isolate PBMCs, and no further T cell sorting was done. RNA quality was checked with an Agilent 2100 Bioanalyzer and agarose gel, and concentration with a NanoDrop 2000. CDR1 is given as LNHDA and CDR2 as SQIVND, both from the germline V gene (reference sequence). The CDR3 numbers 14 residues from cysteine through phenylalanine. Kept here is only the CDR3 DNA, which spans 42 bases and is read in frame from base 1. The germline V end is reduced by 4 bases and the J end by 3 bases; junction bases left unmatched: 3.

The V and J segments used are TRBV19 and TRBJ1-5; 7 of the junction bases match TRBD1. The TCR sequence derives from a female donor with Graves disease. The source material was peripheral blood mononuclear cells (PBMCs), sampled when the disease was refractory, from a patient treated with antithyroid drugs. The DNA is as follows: TGTGCCAGTAGTACGACAGGGTACAATCAGCCCCAGCATTTT. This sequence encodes CASSTTGYNQPQHF.